The 4 T cell receptor beta chains given below trace back to one sample, sequenced in a study of radiation and T cells in renal cell carcinoma. The table came from immunoSEQ multiplex PCR; TCRdb's copy has only in-frame clones and leaves some out. The sample includes 50,000 to 75,000 clones, 65% to 80% of them seen just once. Time point here: baseline pretreatment blood. Indicated treatment: 15 Gy SBRT to primary tumor, nephrectomy 4 weeks later. Material: blood, obtained from a patient whose treatment included radiotherapy and nephrectomy. Receptors were obtained from a man aged 60 to 69 with renal cell carcinoma.

The V call is TRBV7-7, the J call TRBJ2-5; the D is unclear. In germline, CDR1 is SSHAT, CDR2 FNYEAQ (reference sequence). V was pared by 7 bases and J by 5 bases, with 14 bases between. The CDR3 has 13 amino acids. This chain's CDR3 is CASTMAPGETQYF. CDR3 nucleotide sequence: TGTGCCAGCACCATGGCGCCAGGCGAGACCCAGTACTTC.

The V call is TRBV5-1, the J call TRBJ2-1; TRBD2 matches 10 bases. Germline lookup yields CDR1 SGHRS and CDR2 YFSETQ. The CDR3 extends over 18 amino acids. Trimming cost V 0 bases and J 0 bases; bases outside gene matches: 6. CDR3 DNA: TGCGCCAGCAGCTTGGGGCTAGCGGGGGTGGGCTCCTACAATGAGCAGTTCTTC. This gives the protein CASSLGLAGVGSYNEQFF.

This sequence joins TRBV28 and TRBJ2-7; possibly TRBD2 for D (5 bases). V lost 5 bases, J lost 4 bases, and 9 bases lay in between. The CDR3 is 12 amino acids. CDR1 MDHEN and CDR2 SYDVKM come from the germline V gene. The CDR3 bases are TGTGCCAGCAGTGGAGGAGTTTACGAGCAGTACGTC. It is translated as CASSGGVYEQYV.

The genes are TRBV14 and TRBJ2-5; D is ambiguous. The germline V gene has CDR1 SGHDN and CDR2 FVKESK. The CDR3 length is 13 residues. V gave up 0 bases and J gave up 4 bases, with 6 bases separating them. The CDR3 DNA follows: TGTGCCAGCAGCCAAGATGAATCAGAGACCCAGTACTTC. Translating gives CASSQDESETQYF.